Presented here are 20 T cell receptor beta chains from one specimen sequenced in a study of blood T cell repertoires in COVID-19. Generated by immunoSEQ multiplex PCR, the TCRdb table keeps only in-frame clones and is missing some. In the table there are approximately 190,000 clones, roughly 84% of which are singletons. Sequencing was performed on PBMCs or T cells enriched from blood (not recorded which). These receptors were collected from a woman under 40 who had been exposed to COVID-19.

This chain connects TRBV7-2 to TRBJ2-2; D remains unclear. CDR3 length equals 14 residues. CDR1 SGHTA and CDR2 FQGNSA come from the germline V gene. The V gene lost 2 bases and the J gene lost 5 bases, with 9 bases spanning the gap. The CDR3 nucleotides read TGTGCCAGCAGCTTATACCCAGGAACCGGGGAGCTGTTTTTT. Translation gives CASSLYPGTGELFF.

This rearrangement joins TRBV5-1 to TRBJ1-3, with TRBD1 identical over 9 bases. CDR3 length: 17 residues. Germline V gives CDR1 SGHRS, CDR2 YFSETQ. The V and J ends lost 0 bases and 2 bases, in that order; junction bases with no gene match: 6. CDR3 protein: CASSLVMDRGPGNTIYF. CDR3 coding DNA: TGCGCCAGCAGCTTGGTGATGGACAGGGGCCCTGGAAACACCATATATTTT.

The rearrangement links TRBV3-1 (or the pseudogene TRBV3-2) to TRBJ2-7; weak D call: TRBD1 (6 bases). The V and J ends lost 4 bases and 6 bases respectively, with 16 bases between them. Looked up from germline, CDR1 is LGHDT and CDR2 is YNNKEL (reference sequence). This CDR3 contains 14 residues. In DNA form, the CDR3 reads TGTGCCAGCAGCCCCACGACAGGCGCGGGCGAGCAGTACTTC. Translated, it gives CASSPTTGAGEQYF.

This chain connects TRBV11-2 to TRBJ2-2, with 12 bases lining up with TRBD2. CDR1 is SGHAT and CDR2 is FQNNGV in the germline V gene. CDR3 length equals 16 residues. Unmatched junction bases numbered 5, after V lost 6 bases and J lost 3 bases. In nucleotides, the CDR3 is TGTGCCAGCAGATTTCGACTAGCGGGGGACACCGGGGAGCTGTTTTTT. Amino acids: CASRFRLAGDTGELFF.

This chain uses TRBV7-2 with TRBJ2-3, with 7 bases lining up with TRBD2. Losses at the gene ends were 5 bases for V and 2 bases for J; bases not matched to a gene: 10. The CDR3 contains 16 residues. Germline assignment: CDR1 SGHTA and CDR2 FQGNSA. The CDR3 loop is CASSAGLPPFTDTQYF. The CDR3 region has the DNA TGTGCCAGCAGCGCGGGACTACCCCCTTTCACAGATACGCAGTATTTT.

This chain connects TRBV11-1 to TRBJ1-1; possibly TRBD1 for D (5 bases). This CDR3 contains 16 residues. Germline lookup yields CDR1 SGHAT and CDR2 FQDESV (reference sequence). Between the trimmed V and J ends, which lost 2 bases and 0 bases, there was a span of 13 bases. CDR3 sequence: CASSLITRTMNTEAFF. CDR3 bases: TGTGCCAGCAGCTTAATCACCAGGACAATGAACACTGAAGCTTTCTTT.

The rearrangement uses TRBV19 and TRBJ2-1; D possibly corresponds to TRBD1 (5 bases). Germline loops: CDR1 LNHDA, CDR2 SQIVND (reference sequence). The V gene lost 5 bases and the J gene lost 6 bases, with 17 bases spanning the gap. The CDR3 extends over 15 amino acids. CDR3 sequence: CASSHGALSRNEQFF. Here the CDR3 DNA reads TGTGCCAGTAGTCATGGGGCCTTGTCCCGCAATGAGCAGTTCTTC.

The J gene is TRBJ1-2, the V gene TRBV7-2, with 7 bases identical to TRBD1. The ends lost 6 bases at V and 13 bases at J; junction bases unmatched: 14. The length of the CDR3 is 13 residues. CDR1 and CDR2 (germline): SGHTA, FQGNSA. The CDR3 reads CASSSQDRSLSTF. Written as DNA, the CDR3 is TGTGCCAGCAGTTCCCAGGACAGGTCCCTTTCCACCTTC.

This chain joins TRBV5-4 and TRBJ1-2, with D tentatively TRBD1 (5 bases). From germline, CDR1 is SGHNT and CDR2 YYREEE (reference sequence). The CDR3 is 13 residues long. V shed 6 bases and J shed 3 bases, with 12 bases lying between them. The CDR3, as DNA: TGTGCCAGCAAAAATCAGGGTGACTATGGCTACACCTTC. Translating it yields CASKNQGDYGYTF.

This clone was found once. The rearrangement links TRBV30 to TRBJ1-4; D remains unclear. CDR3 length: 12 residues. V was pared by 1 base and J by 12 bases, with 12 bases between. CDR1 is GTSNPN, CDR2 SVGIG, per germline (reference sequence). CDR3 amino acids: CAWSGRFAQLFF. The DNA for the CDR3 is TGTGCCTGGAGTGGGAGGTTCGCTCAACTGTTTTTT.

This clone was seen just once. In the same sample, other DNA sequences code for this CDR3. The chain joins TRBV19 to TRBJ2-1; TRBD2 matches 8 bases. J gave up 4 bases and V 3 bases, and 8 bases lay outside the gene matches. In germline, CDR1 is LNHDA, CDR2 SQIVND (reference sequence). The length of the CDR3 is 16 residues. In DNA form, the CDR3 reads TGTGCCAGTAGTATCATTGGGCGGGGGGAATACAATGAGCAGTTCTTC. Translated, it gives CASSIIGRGEYNEQFF.

The chain uses TRBV12-3 or TRBV12-4 and TRBJ1-1, with 8 bases fitting TRBD1. CDR3 size: 12 residues. Unmatched junction bases numbered 3, after V lost 6 bases and J lost 6 bases. CDR3 in amino acids: CASSDRGPEAFF. The CDR3 DNA reads TGTGCCAGCAGCGACAGGGGCCCTGAAGCTTTCTTT.

The rearrangement joins TRBV20-1 to TRBJ1-1; weak D call: TRBD1 (6 bases). From germline, CDR1 is DFQATT and CDR2 SNEGSKA (reference sequence). CDR3 size: 12 residues. The V gene lost 3 bases and the J gene lost 6 bases, with 11 bases spanning the gap. The CDR3 DNA follows: TGCAGTGCTAGTCCCTCAGGGGCTGAAGCTTTCTTT. This encodes CSASPSGAEAFF.

The chain uses TRBV7-9 and TRBJ1-5, with TRBD1 identical over 8 bases. Germline assignment: CDR1 SEHNR and CDR2 FQNEAQ (reference sequence). V lost 5 bases and J lost 4; bases outside the gene matches: 7. The CDR3 length is 15 residues. The chain's CDR3 is CASSIGQGGNQPQHF. Here the CDR3 DNA reads TGTGCCAGCAGCATCGGACAGGGTGGGAATCAGCCCCAGCATTTT.

In DNA, the CDR3 is TGTGCCAGCAGCCCTTCTAGCGGGGGCGCCGAGCAGTACTTC. Its translation: CASSPSSGGAEQYF. The chain is built from TRBV7-9 and TRBJ2-7, with 10 nucleotides matching TRBD2. J lost 6 bases, V lost 5 bases, and 7 bases had no gene match. The germline V gene encodes CDR1 SEHNR and CDR2 FQNEAQ (reference sequence). CDR3 length: 14 amino acids.

The V call is TRBV7-6, the J call TRBJ2-7; D gene ambiguous. Trimming removed 1 base from V and 1 base from J, with 8 bases in between. The CDR3 has 14 residues. Germline V gene sequence: CDR1 SGHVS, CDR2 FNYEAQ. The CDR3 nucleotides read TGTGCCAGCAGCTTAGACACAGAGTCCTACGAGCAGTACTTC. It translates to CASSLDTESYEQYF. The full variable domain, completed using reference TRBV7-6 and TRBJ2-7, is GAGVSQSPRYKVTKRGQDVALRCDPISGHVSLYWYRQALGQGPEFLTYFNYEAQQDKSGLPNDRFSAERPEGSISTLTIQRTEQRDSAMYRCASSLDTESYEQYFGPGTRLTVT.

This clone was seen a single time. CDR3 loop: CASSPAGSETQYF. CDR3 bases: TGTGCCAGCTCACCAGCAGGTTCGGAGACCCAGTACTTC. J is TRBJ2-5 and V is TRBV18; D gene unclear. CDR3 length: 13 residues. The ends were cut back, 2 bases at V and 5 bases at J, with 9 bases in the middle. The germline V gene has CDR1 KGHSH and CDR2 LQKENI.

The CDR3 protein is CASSYRQGYDGYTF. CDR3 in DNA: TGTGCCAGCAGTTACAGGCAGGGATATGATGGCTACACCTTC. This rearrangement joins TRBV6-5 to TRBJ1-2, with D maybe TRBD1 (5 bases). Germline CDR1 is MNHEY and CDR2 is SVGAGI. V gave up 2 bases and J gave up 6 bases, with 13 bases separating them. CDR3 length: 14 amino acids.

J is TRBJ2-4 and V is TRBV12-3 or TRBV12-4; D is undetermined. The V and J ends lost 2 bases and 7 bases respectively, with 9 bases between them. There are 13 residues in the CDR3. The CDR3 region is CASSLQVGNIQYF. CDR3 bases: TGTGCCAGCAGTTTACAGGTGGGCAACATTCAGTACTTC.

This clone came up once. The chain joins TRBV5-1 to TRBJ1-1, with D possibly matching TRBD1 (5 bases). Per germline, CDR1 SGHRS and CDR2 YFSETQ. Deletions cut 4 bases from V and 1 base from J, with 11 bases between. CDR3 length: 14 residues. CDR3 nucleotides: TGCGCCAGCAGCCTCCAGGGTCCGAACACTGAAGCTTTCTTT. Translating it yields CASSLQGPNTEAFF.